This T cell receptor (beta chain) was captured in a study of T cell clusters in autoimmune cytopenias. As for the study in general: A median of approximately 50,000 TRB reads per sample yielded a median roughly 2,300 distinct clonotypes.

The CDR3 runs 13 residues. CDR1 and CDR2 (germline): SGHRS, YFSETQ. According to its frequency, this clonotype is medium-sized. TRB rearrangements were amplified by touch-down multiplex PCR with mixed TRB-A/B primers. TCRdb re-analyzed the multiplex PCR reads; it lists each CDR3 protein once, without DNA. In all, the sample yields under 3,500 distinct CDR3 sequences. Tens of thousands of genome equivalents of blood DNA were amplified for TRB. The TCR sequence derives from a human donor with an autoimmune cytopenia or autoimmune hepatitis (not recorded which). This chain joins TRBV5-1 and TRBJ1-6; there is no DNA to check the TCRdb D call of TRBD1. Sequencing was done on a sample of peripheral blood. CDR3: CASKQGPNSPLHF.